This T cell receptor beta chain was obtained from a study of cytomegalovirus exposure and HLA in healthy donors. Background on the study: The early release's HLA-typed donors yielded approximately 85 million unique TCRs. The study, taken as a whole, reports: Common viral pathogens seemed to be connected with several of the most significant clusters, according to a later analysis.

This clone was observed once. The antigen remains undetermined. Germline assignment: CDR1 SNHLY and CDR2 FYNNEI. Trimming shortened V by 4 bases and J by 0 bases, and 12 bases separated the two germline ends. CDR3 length equals 15 residues. This PCR relied on a set of 60 Vbeta primers and 13 Jbeta primers. Authors' analysis steps: Among the unique TCR beta chains that a later analysis counted, 70 million to 85 million in all, 10 million to 11 million were shared. Some clones are missing from TCRdb's copy, which holds only in-frame ones; the method was immunoSEQ multiplex PCR. V and J calls and clone size are as listed in that table; D and trimming were resolved from the DNA. This sample carries about 200,000 clones, roughly 80% of them seen once, and the ten largest clones take around 0.42%.

Sequencing was carried out using PBMCs. The clonotype originates from a male donor in good health and CMV-seropositive. The chain recombines TRBV2 with TRBJ1-1, with a weak D call TRBD1 (5 bases). The CDR3 sequence: CASSAQGTMNTEAFF. The CDR3 bases are TGTGCCAGCAGTGCCCAGGGTACGATGAACACTGAAGCTTTCTTT.